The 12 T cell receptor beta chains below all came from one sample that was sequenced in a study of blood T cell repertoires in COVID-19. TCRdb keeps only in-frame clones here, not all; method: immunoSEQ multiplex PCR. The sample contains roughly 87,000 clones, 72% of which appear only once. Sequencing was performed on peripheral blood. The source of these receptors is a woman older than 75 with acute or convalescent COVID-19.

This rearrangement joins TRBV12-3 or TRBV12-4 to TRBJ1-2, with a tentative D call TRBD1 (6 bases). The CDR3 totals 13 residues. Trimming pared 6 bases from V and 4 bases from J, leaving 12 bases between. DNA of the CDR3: TGTGCCAGCAGCCCCGGGACACCCTATGGCTACACCTTC. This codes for CASSPGTPYGYTF.

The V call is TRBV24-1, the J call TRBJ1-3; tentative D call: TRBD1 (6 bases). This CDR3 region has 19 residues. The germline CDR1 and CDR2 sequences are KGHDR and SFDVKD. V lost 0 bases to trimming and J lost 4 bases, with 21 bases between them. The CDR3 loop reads CATSDLRETGRRVGNTIYF. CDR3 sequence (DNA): TGTGCCACCAGTGATTTGAGGGAGACAGGCCGACGGGTGGGAAACACCATATATTTT.

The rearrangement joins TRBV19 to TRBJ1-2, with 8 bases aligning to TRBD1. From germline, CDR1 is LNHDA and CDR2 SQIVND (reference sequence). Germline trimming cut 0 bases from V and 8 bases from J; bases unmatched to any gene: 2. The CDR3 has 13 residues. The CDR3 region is CASSIDTGGGYTF. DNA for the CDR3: TGTGCCAGTAGTATAGATACAGGGGGAGGCTACACCTTC.

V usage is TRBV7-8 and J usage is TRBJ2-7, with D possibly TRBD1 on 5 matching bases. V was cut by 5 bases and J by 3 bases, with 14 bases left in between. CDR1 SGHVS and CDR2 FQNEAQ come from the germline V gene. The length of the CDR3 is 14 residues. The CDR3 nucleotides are TGTGCCAGCAGCCTTGACAGATCTCGCTACGAGCAGTACTTC. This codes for CASSLDRSRYEQYF.

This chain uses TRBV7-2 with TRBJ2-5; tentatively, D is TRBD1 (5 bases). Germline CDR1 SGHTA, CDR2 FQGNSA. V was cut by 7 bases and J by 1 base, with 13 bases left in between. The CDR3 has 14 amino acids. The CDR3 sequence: CASTPGQGQETQYF. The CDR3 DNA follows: TGTGCCAGCACCCCTGGTCAGGGCCAAGAGACCCAGTACTTC.

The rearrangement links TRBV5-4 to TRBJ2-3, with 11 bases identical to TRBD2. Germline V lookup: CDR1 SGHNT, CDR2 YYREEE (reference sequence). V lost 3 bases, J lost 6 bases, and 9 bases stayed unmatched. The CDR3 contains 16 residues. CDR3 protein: CASSYKTSGVYDTQYF. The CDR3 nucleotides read TGTGCCAGCAGCTATAAGACTAGCGGGGTTTACGATACGCAGTATTTT.

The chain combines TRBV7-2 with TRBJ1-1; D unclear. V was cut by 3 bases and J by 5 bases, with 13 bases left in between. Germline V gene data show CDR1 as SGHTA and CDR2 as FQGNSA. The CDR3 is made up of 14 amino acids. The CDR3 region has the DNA TGTGCCAGCAGCTTTAGAGACCCGGGAACTGAAGCTTTCTTT. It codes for CASSFRDPGTEAFF.

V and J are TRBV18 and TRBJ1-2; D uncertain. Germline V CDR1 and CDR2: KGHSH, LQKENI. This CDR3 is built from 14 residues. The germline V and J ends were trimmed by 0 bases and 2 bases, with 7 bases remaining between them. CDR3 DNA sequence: TGTGCCAGCTCACCACCGTCTTTGAACTATGGCTACACCTTC. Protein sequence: CASSPPSLNYGYTF.

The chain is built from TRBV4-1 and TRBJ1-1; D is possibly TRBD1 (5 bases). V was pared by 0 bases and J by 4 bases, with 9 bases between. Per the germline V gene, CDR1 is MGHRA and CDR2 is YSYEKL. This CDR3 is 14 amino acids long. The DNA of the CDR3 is TGCGCCAGCAGCCAAGATCGGGGGAGCACTGAAGCTTTCTTT. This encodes CASSQDRGSTEAFF.

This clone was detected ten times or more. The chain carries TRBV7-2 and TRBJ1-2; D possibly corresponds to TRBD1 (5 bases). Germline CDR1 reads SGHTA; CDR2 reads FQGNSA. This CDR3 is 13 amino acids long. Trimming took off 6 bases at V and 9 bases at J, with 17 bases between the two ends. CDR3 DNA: TGTGCCAGCAGTCAAGAATCCAGGGTGAGCTACACCTTC. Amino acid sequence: CASSQESRVSYTF.

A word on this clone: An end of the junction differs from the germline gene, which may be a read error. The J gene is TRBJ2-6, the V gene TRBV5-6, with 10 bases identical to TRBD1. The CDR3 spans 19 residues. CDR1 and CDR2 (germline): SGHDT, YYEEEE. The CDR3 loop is CASRLRRDRGTGGANVLTF. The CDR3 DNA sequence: TGTGCCAGCCGCTTACGTCGGGACAGGGGAACGGGCGGGGCCAACGTCCTGACTTTC.

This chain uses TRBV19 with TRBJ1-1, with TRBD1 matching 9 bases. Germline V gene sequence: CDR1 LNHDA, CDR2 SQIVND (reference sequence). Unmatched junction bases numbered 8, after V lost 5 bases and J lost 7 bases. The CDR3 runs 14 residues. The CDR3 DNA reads TGTGCCAGTAGTTACTTAGGGGGACAGGGTGAAGCTTTCTTT. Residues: CASSYLGGQGEAFF.